These T cell receptor beta chains were read from a single sample in a study of blood T cell repertoires in COVID-19. Produced via immunoSEQ multiplex PCR; TCRdb's table is partial and in-frame only. Of about 230,000 clones listed, 70% to 90% are singletons. Sequencing used peripheral blood. These TCRs come from a man aged 50 to 60 with COVID-19, enrolled during active disease. The CDR3 runs from the conserved cysteine through the conserved F or W. D genes are given only for firm matches. Rows may omit the clone size; those that give it use once, few, many or a size class.

clone_size j_call v_call d_call cdr3_nt cdr3_aa
- TRBJ2-3 TRBV18 TRBD2 TGTGCCAGCTCTCATACTAGCGGAGGCACAGATACGCAGTATTTT CASSHTSGGTDTQYF
few TRBJ1-5 TRBV28 TRBD1 TGTGCCAGCAGCCTTGGACAGGGACGTCAGCCCCAGCATTTT CASSLGQGRQPQHF
- TRBJ1-3 TRBV7-8 - TGTGCCAGCAAAAAGGAGCCATTCGACTCTGGAAACACCATATATTTT CASKKEPFDSGNTIYF
- TRBJ2-3 TRBV5-8 - TGTGCCAGCAGCTTGGGCCAGACAGGTTGGGATACGCAGTATTTT CASSLGQTGWDTQYF
- TRBJ1-1 TRBV27 - TGTGCCAGCAGGGCTTCAGGGAAGAACACTGAAGCTTTCTTT CASRASGKNTEAFF
- TRBJ2-2 TRBV5-4 - TGTGCCAGCAGCTTAGGAGCCGGGGAGCTGTTTTTT CASSLGAGELFF
- TRBJ2-4 TRBV10-3 TRBD1 TGTGCCATCAGGCACCGGGACAGGGTAAGTTTATACATTCAGTACTTC CAIRHRDRVSLYIQYF
once TRBJ1-2 TRBV15 - TGTGCCACCAGCAGGGAGGTCGGTGGCTACACCTTC CATSREVGGYTF
few TRBJ2-1 TRBV3-1/TRBV3-2 TRBD2 TGTGCCAGCAGCCAGGGACTAGCGGGGGGTATTGAGCAGTTCTTC CASSQGLAGGIEQFF
- TRBJ1-2 TRBV7-2 - TGTGCCAGCAGCTTCTCGGGGGTCTATGGCTACACCTTC CASSFSGVYGYTF
- TRBJ1-3 TRBV4-3 TRBD1 TGCGCCAGCAGCCAAGCGGGACAGGGGACATCCTACTCTGGAAACACCATATATTTT CASSQAGQGTSYSGNTIYF
- TRBJ2-5 TRBV4-1 - TGCGCCAGCAGCCCCTCTAACCACCAAGAGACCCAGTACTTC CASSPSNHQETQYF
- TRBJ2-2 TRBV7-8 TRBD1 TGTGCCAGCAGCAAGACAGGGAATCCGAACACCGGGGAGCTGTTTTTT CASSKTGNPNTGELFF
- TRBJ1-3 TRBV3-1/TRBV3-2 - TGTGCCAGCAGCGATTGGGGGGGAGCGGGAAACACCATATATTTT CASSDWGGAGNTIYF
- TRBJ2-7 TRBV3-1/TRBV3-2 - TGTGCCAGCAGCCAAGATTCGAAAACAGGGCAGTACTTC CASSQDSKTGQYF
- TRBJ1-5 TRBV4-3 - TGCGCCAGCAGCCAAGATCTATGGGCGAGCAATCAGCCCCAGCATTTT CASSQDLWASNQPQHF
few TRBJ2-7 TRBV2 - TGTGCCAGCAGCACGCCGGGCTACGAGCAGTACTTC CASSTPGYEQYF
- TRBJ2-1 TRBV6-2/TRBV6-3 TRBD2 TGTGCCAGCAGTCGGACTAGCGGGACCTACAATGAGCAGTTCTTC CASSRTSGTYNEQFF
- TRBJ1-5 TRBV6-5 TRBD1 TGTGCCAGCAGTTACGGGGTGACAGGGGGAAGTCAGCCCCAGCATTTT CASSYGVTGGSQPQHF
- TRBJ1-3 TRBV10-3 - TGTGCCATCAGTGAGTCGTATAAAAACACCATATATTTT CAISESYKNTIYF
few TRBJ1-1 TRBV5-6 - TGTGCCAGCAGCCCGACGGGACACCACGAAGCTTTCTTT CASSPTGHHEAFF
- TRBJ1-6 TRBV6-5 - TGTGCCAGCAGGGAGAGCTCCTATAATTCACCCCTCCACTTT CASRESSYNSPLHF
- TRBJ2-1 TRBV3-1/TRBV3-2 - TGTGCCAGCCATAGGACGGGAGTCTCCTACAATGAGCAGTTCTTC CASHRTGVSYNEQFF
- TRBJ1-2 TRBV7-8 - TGTGCCAGCAGCTTAGATGGGCGGGACTATGGCTACACCTTC CASSLDGRDYGYTF
- TRBJ2-7 TRBV11-2 - TGTGCCAGCAGCTTAGAGGGACACCCAGGCTCCTACGAGCAGTACTTC CASSLEGHPGSYEQYF
- TRBJ2-3 TRBV10-3 - TGTGCCATCAGTGAGTTAGGCGGGGTAAGCACAGATACGCAGTATTTT CAISELGGVSTDTQYF
- TRBJ2-1 TRBV10-1 TRBD1 TGCGCCAGCAGTTCCGCGACAGGGACGGGATACAATGAGCAGTTCTTC CASSSATGTGYNEQFF
once TRBJ2-2 TRBV30 - TGTGCCTGGAGTGCTAAAACGAACACCGGGGAGCTGTTTTTT CAWSAKTNTGELFF
- TRBJ2-1 TRBV9 - TGTGCCAGCAGCCCCAGACTAGGGGCCTACAATGAGCAGTTCTTC CASSPRLGAYNEQFF
- TRBJ1-1 TRBV9 - TGTGCCAGCAGCGTAGTGGGACACAAGAAGTTGAACACTGAAGCTTTCTTT CASSVVGHKKLNTEAFF
- TRBJ2-7 TRBV2 TRBD1 TGTGCCAGCGCTGACAGGGGCCCCTACGAGCAGTACTTC CASADRGPYEQYF
once TRBJ1-5 TRBV21-1 - TGTGCCAGCAGCAAACAGGATTCGGGCAATCAGCCCCAGCATTTT CASSKQDSGNQPQHF
once TRBJ1-3 TRBV6-5 - TGTGCCAGCAGTTACTCTCTGGGGCTCTCTGGAAACACCATATATTTT CASSYSLGLSGNTIYF
- TRBJ2-3 TRBV24-1 - TGTGCCACCAGCCTGACAGCTACAGATACGCAGTATTTT CATSLTATDTQYF
few TRBJ1-6 TRBV5-1 - TGCGCCAGCAGCTTGATTGGAGGGGGGGATAATTCACCCCTCCACTTT CASSLIGGGDNSPLHF
- TRBJ1-2 TRBV4-1 TRBD1 TGCGCCAGCAGCCAAGGACAGGGAAAGTATGGCTACACCTTC CASSQGQGKYGYTF
few TRBJ2-5 TRBV19 - TGTGCTACTAAGGGGGGGGGATTGGGCGAGACCCAGTACTTC CATKGGGLGETQYF
- TRBJ1-1 TRBV18 TRBD1 TGTGCCAGCTCTCCCGACAGGGTTAACACTGAAGCTTTCTTT CASSPDRVNTEAFF
- TRBJ2-3 TRBV9 TRBD1 TGTGCCAGCAGCGTAGAAGGGACAGTACGCACAGATACGCAGTATTTT CASSVEGTVRTDTQYF
- TRBJ1-1 TRBV19 - TGTGCCAGTAGGGGGGCAAAGACTGAAGCTTTCTTT CASRGAKTEAFF
- TRBJ2-1 TRBV3-1/TRBV3-2 TRBD2 TGTGCCAGCAGCCCGGGACTAGCCTCAAATGAGCAGTTCTTC CASSPGLASNEQFF
- TRBJ2-5 TRBV7-7 TRBD2 TGTGCTAGCAGCTTAGGCCCAGCGGGGGGGCAAGAGACCCAGTACTTC CASSLGPAGGQETQYF
once TRBJ1-6 TRBV28 - TGTGCCAGCAGTTGGCGGTCCAATTATTCACCCCTCCACTTT CASSWRSNYSPLHF
once TRBJ1-1 TRBV18 TRBD1 TGTGCCAGCTCACCTTCTAACAGGGGAGGGAACACTGAAGCTTTCTTT CASSPSNRGGNTEAFF
- TRBJ2-7 TRBV7-2 - TGTGCCAGCAGCTTTGGATCGCAGGGAAGCGAGCAGTACTTC CASSFGSQGSEQYF
- TRBJ2-5 TRBV6-2/TRBV6-3 TRBD1 TGTGCCAGCAGTTACTCTCAGGGGGCCCCAGGGACCCAGTACTTC CASSYSQGAPGTQYF
- TRBJ2-3 TRBV6-5 - TGTGCCAGCAAGACAGGGAGGACAGATACGCAGTATTTT CASKTGRTDTQYF
- TRBJ2-6 TRBV5-1 - TGCGCCAGCAGCTTGGGAGTCGCAGGGGCTGGGGCCAACGTCCTGACTTTC CASSLGVAGAGANVLTF
- TRBJ2-2 TRBV18 TRBD1 TGTGCCAGCTCACTCCTTCCGGGACAGGGGAACGTCGGGGAGCTGTTTTTT CASSLLPGQGNVGELFF
- TRBJ2-5 TRBV5-4 - TGTGCCAGCAGCTTGCCCGGAGGACAAGAGACCCAGTACTTC CASSLPGGQETQYF
- TRBJ1-5 TRBV28 - TGTGCCAGCAGCCCTAATAACAATCAGCCCCAGCATTTT CASSPNNNQPQHF
once TRBJ2-7 TRBV5-6 - TGTGCCAGCAGCTCCCCTTTTGCTAACTACGAGCAGTACTTC CASSSPFANYEQYF
few TRBJ2-7 TRBV9 TRBD2 TGTGCCAGCAGCCCAAGCGGGGGAGTCGACGAGCAGTACTTC CASSPSGGVDEQYF
once TRBJ1-2 TRBV6-5 - TGTGCCAGCAGCCCGACAAACTATGGCTACACCTTC CASSPTNYGYTF
- TRBJ2-2 TRBV7-2 TRBD1 TGTGCCAGCAGCTTAGTTAGGACAGGGAAAACCGGGGAGCTGTTTTTT CASSLVRTGKTGELFF
- TRBJ2-3 TRBV30 TRBD2 TGTGCCTGGAGTGGGCTAGCGGGGGCCCACGGTACGCAGTATTTT CAWSGLAGAHGTQYF
- TRBJ1-1 TRBV9 TRBD1 TGTGCCAGCAGCGTAACGGGACAGGTGAACACTGAAGCTTTCTTT CASSVTGQVNTEAFF
- TRBJ2-1 TRBV4-2 - TGTGCCAGCAGCCAAGATCTTTTTGAGCAGTTCTTC CASSQDLFEQFF
- TRBJ1-2 TRBV18 TRBD1 TGTGCCAGCTCACCACCTCAGGGGGGTAACTATGGCTACACCTTC CASSPPQGGNYGYTF
few TRBJ1-2 TRBV6-1 TRBD1 TGTGCCAGCAGTGAGCCCGGGACAGGGCTGGGTGGCTACACCTTC CASSEPGTGLGGYTF